Sequencing of this TCR beta chain was carried out in a study of CD8 T cells in ankylosing spondylitis. Points from the study as a whole: What seemed typical of ankylosing spondylitis blood was a TCR beta motif built from 8 or 9 highly homologous variants.

TCRdb redid the calling of the 5' RACE reads with MiXCR, one entry per CDR3 protein. This repertoire shows around 890,000 distinct CDR3 sequences, approximately 12% found once; its top ten account for 0.51%. This clonotype was counted a few times. Its antigen remains unknown. The V end lost 6 bases, the J end lost 2 bases, and 11 bases lay between the germline ends. This CDR3 has 15 residues. The V and J genes are TRBV12-3 or TRBV12-4 and TRBJ2-6, with no clear D. The sample was blood, either unsorted or a sorted T cell fraction (not recorded which). The sequence was collected from a male donor with ankylosing spondylitis. The chain's CDR3 is CASSPRLTGANVLTF. CDR3 nucleotide sequence: TGTGCCAGCAGCCCGCGGCTAACTGGGGCCAACGTCCTGACTTTC.